The rows below give T cell receptor beta chains drawn from one sample of a study of regulatory T cells in long-lasting Graves disease. TCRdb recomputed calls from the multiplex PCR reads with MiXCR, one row per CDR3 protein. The table includes under 350,000 distinct CDR3 sequences, roughly a fifth detected once. Sample: peripheral blood mononuclear cells (PBMCs), taken when the disease was refractory, from a patient treated with antithyroid drugs. Source of these receptors: a female donor with Graves disease. Both conserved end residues are trimmed from each CDR3. Each record gives: J gene, V gene, CDR3 length, CDR3 protein.

j_gene: TRBJ1-1; v_gene: TRBV7-8; len: 15; CDR3aa: ASSLVGTGSRETEAF
j_gene: TRBJ1-1; v_gene: TRBV27; len: 12; CDR3aa: ASSSAFPRTEAF
j_gene: TRBJ1-3; v_gene: TRBV7-2; len: 13; CDR3aa: ASSLGLSGGNTIY
j_gene: TRBJ1-5; v_gene: TRBV4-3; len: 15; CDR3aa: ASSQDARGEGNQPQH
j_gene: TRBJ2-7; v_gene: TRBV20-1; len: 12; CDR3aa: SAREGASPYEQY
j_gene: TRBJ1-3; v_gene: TRBV2; len: 12; CDR3aa: ASSVESSGNTIY
j_gene: TRBJ2-7; v_gene: TRBV6-2/TRBV6-3; len: 11; CDR3aa: ASRPPAGRQQY
j_gene: TRBJ2-5; v_gene: TRBV7-2; len: 13; CDR3aa: ASSLIFRDQKTQY
j_gene: TRBJ2-5; v_gene: TRBV9; len: 13; CDR3aa: ASSKGQGAAETQY
j_gene: TRBJ2-5; v_gene: TRBV6-2/TRBV6-3; len: 12; CDR3aa: ASTTRDRDETQY